This T cell receptor beta chain is drawn from a study of Ad26.COV2.S vaccination and SARS-CoV-2 variants. Study in general: The donor belonged to the COV1001 Ad26.COV2.S trial arm. Ad26.COV2.S was injected intramuscularly once or twice, 56 days apart.

Treatment given: some 19 received Ad26.COV2.S at low or high dose, single or two shots; roughly five received placebo; per-sample allocation not given. Samples came from day 63 after the first vaccine or placebo injection. Notes on the study in general: Vaccine recipients posted higher spike-specific TCR breadth than their placebo counterparts. Non-spike TCR breadth showed similarity between vaccine and placebo recipients.

Germline V gives CDR1 LNHDA, CDR2 SQIVND (reference sequence). The CDR3 runs 14 residues. The J segment lost 7 bases and the V segment lost 9 bases, leaving 9 bases of the junction unmatched. Notes on this clone: Antigen: not known.

Sequencing was performed with immunoSEQ multiplex PCR; in TCRdb, only in-frame clones are kept and a portion is missing. The profile shows roughly 400,000 clones, 92% of them singletons. The source material was peripheral blood, sampled in a trial of Ad26.COV2.S vaccine versus placebo. The source is a person between 18 and 65 years old who received the Ad26.COV2.S COVID-19 vaccine or a placebo. The rearrangement uses TRBV19 and TRBJ2-1; 10 bases are shared with TRBD2. The DNA for the CDR3 is TGTGCCAGCCGCCCTAGCGGGGGCGCGAATGAGCAGTTCTTC. It codes for CASRPSGGANEQFF.